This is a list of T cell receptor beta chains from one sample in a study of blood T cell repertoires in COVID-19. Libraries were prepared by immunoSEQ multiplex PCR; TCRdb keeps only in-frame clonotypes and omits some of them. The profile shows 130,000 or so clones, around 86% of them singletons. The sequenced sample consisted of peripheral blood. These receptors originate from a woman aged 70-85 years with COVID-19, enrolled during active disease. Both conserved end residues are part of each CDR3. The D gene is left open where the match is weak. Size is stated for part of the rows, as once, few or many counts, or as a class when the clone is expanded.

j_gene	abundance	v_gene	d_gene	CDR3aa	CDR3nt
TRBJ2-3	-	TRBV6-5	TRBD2	CASRGRGAYTDTQYF	TGTGCCAGCAGAGGGCGGGGGGCTTATACAGATACGCAGTATTTT
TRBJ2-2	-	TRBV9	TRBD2	CASTPGLAPGELFF	TGTGCCAGTACCCCGGGACTAGCCCCGGGGGAGCTGTTTTTT
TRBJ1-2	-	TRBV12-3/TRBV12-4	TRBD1	CASSRGTEGYTF	TGTGCCAGCAGTCGGGGGACAGAGGGCTACACCTTC
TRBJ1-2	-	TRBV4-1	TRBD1	CASSKNPGQGQGYTF	TGCGCCAGCAGCAAAAATCCGGGACAGGGGCAAGGCTACACCTTC
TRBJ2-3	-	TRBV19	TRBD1	CASRSQGAATDTQYF	TGTGCCAGTAGAAGCCAGGGGGCCGCGACAGATACGCAGTATTTT
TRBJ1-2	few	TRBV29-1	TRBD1	CSVAVTGGEGYTF	TGCAGCGTTGCCGTGACAGGGGGTGAAGGCTACACCTTC
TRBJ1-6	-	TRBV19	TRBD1	CASSIGQGARSPLHF	TGTGCCAGTAGTATCGGACAGGGGGCTCGCTCACCCCTCCACTTT
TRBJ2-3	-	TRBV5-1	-	CASSWPISAGSTDTQYF	TGCGCCAGCAGCTGGCCTATTAGTGCGGGGAGCACAGATACGCAGTATTTT
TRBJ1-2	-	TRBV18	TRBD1	CASSPGTEYGYTF	TGTGCCAGCTCACCGGGGACAGAGTATGGCTACACCTTC
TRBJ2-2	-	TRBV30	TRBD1	CACDRGPRTGELFF	TGTGCCTGTGACAGGGGGCCGCGCACCGGGGAGCTGTTTTTT
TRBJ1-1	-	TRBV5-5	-	CASSLSPTPYTEAFF	TGTGCCAGCAGCTTGAGCCCGACACCCTACACTGAAGCTTTCTTT
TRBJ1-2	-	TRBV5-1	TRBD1	CASSLGDSLGHYGYTF	TGCGCCAGCAGCTTGGGGGACAGTCTAGGCCACTATGGCTACACCTTC
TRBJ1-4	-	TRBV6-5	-	CASSSYRAATNEKLFF	TGTGCCAGCAGTTCGTACAGGGCTGCAACTAATGAAAAACTGTTTTTT
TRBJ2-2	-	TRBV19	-	CASSPHLTGSTGELFF	TGTGCCAGTAGTCCTCACCTGACTGGTAGCACCGGGGAGCTGTTTTTT
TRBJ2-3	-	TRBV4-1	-	CASSLQETDTQYF	TGCGCCAGCAGCCTACAGGAAACAGATACGCAGTATTTT
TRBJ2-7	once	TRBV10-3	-	CAISDSGSGGYEQYF	TGTGCCATCAGTGATAGCGGTTCCGGGGGATACGAGCAGTACTTC
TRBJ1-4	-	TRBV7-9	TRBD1	CASSVHGTADEKLFF	TGTGCCAGCAGCGTCCACGGGACAGCAGATGAAAAACTGTTTTTT
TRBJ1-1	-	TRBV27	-	CASSGPSLYHGYTEAFF	TGTGCCAGCAGTGGTCCTTCTTTATATCACGGGTACACTGAAGCTTTCTTT
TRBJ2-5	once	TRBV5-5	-	CASSPPGVQETQYF	TGTGCCAGCAGCCCCCCGGGGGTGCAAGAGACCCAGTACTTC
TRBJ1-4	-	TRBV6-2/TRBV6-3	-	CASSYTQGRLFF	TGTGCCAGCAGTTATACCCAGGGTCGACTGTTTTTT
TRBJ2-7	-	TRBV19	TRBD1	CASSSRDRVYEQYF	TGTGCCAGTAGTTCCCGGGACAGGGTCTACGAGCAGTACTTC
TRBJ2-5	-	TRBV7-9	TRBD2	CASSLFSGTSETQYF	TGTGCCAGCAGCTTATTTTCCGGGACTAGTGAGACCCAGTACTTC
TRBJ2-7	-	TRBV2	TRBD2	CASRGSLAGRFSYEQYF	TGTGCCAGCAGGGGAAGCCTAGCGGGGAGATTCTCCTACGAGCAGTACTTC
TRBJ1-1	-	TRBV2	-	CASTQGSGTEAFF	TGTGCCAGCACCCAGGGGTCGGGGACTGAAGCTTTCTTT
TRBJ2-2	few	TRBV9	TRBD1	CASSPGTVSNTGELFF	TGTGCCAGCAGCCCTGGGACAGTTTCGAACACCGGGGAGCTGTTTTTT
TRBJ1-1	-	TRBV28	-	CASSSVWSLNTEAFF	TGTGCCAGCAGTTCTGTGTGGAGCCTGAACACTGAAGCTTTCTTT
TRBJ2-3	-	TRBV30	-	CAWSWAGRPDTQYF	TGTGCCTGGAGTTGGGCAGGGCGGCCAGATACGCAGTATTTT
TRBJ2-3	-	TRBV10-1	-	CASSGVADTQYF	TGCGCCAGCAGTGGCGTGGCAGATACGCAGTATTTT